The clone carrying this TCR beta chain has at least ten counts. This sample was included in a study of molecular identifiers for immune sequencing clone quantification. One entry per CDR3 protein results from TCRdb running MiXCR on the PCR reads. The data show about 640,000 distinct CDR3 sequences, with less than 20% seen just once and around 0.9% held by the top ten. Germline V CDR1 and CDR2: SEHNR, FQNEAQ (reference sequence). The V segment lost 6 bases and the J segment 7 bases; nucleotides outside the gene matches: 8. This CDR3 contains 13 residues. What was sequenced was naive CD8+ T cells from blood, with Jurkat cell RNA spiked in. Specified subset: FACS-sorted CD8+CD4-CCR7+CD45RA+ naive T cells. This clonotype was obtained from a human donor in good health. Some libraries in this study had Jurkat cell RNA spiked in. The chain recombines TRBV7-9 with TRBJ1-1, with 7 bases fitting TRBD1. Written as DNA, the CDR3 is TGTGCCAGCAGTTTTAACCGGGACAGTGAAGCTTTCTTT. It specifies CASSFNRDSEAFF.